One sample yielded the 8 T cell receptor beta chains listed below, sequenced in a study of T cell repertoires in cytomegalovirus infection. In TCRdb, the reads were re-called with MiXCR into one record per CDR3 protein. The sample yields fewer than 250,000 distinct CDR3 sequences, about 20% seen once. Sequenced material: CD8+ T cells from PBMCs. The receptors were gathered from a human donor in good health (CMV status not recorded). Some clones in this sample may be carry-over from other donors' samples.

There are a few counts of this clonotype. The chain joins TRBV7-9 to TRBJ2-7, with a possible D match to TRBD1 (6 bases). CDR3 length equals 15 residues. V lost 4 bases and J 5 bases, leaving 18 bases between the germline ends. Germline CDR1 reads SEHNR; CDR2 reads FQNEAQ (reference sequence). The CDR3 DNA sequence: TGTGCCAGCAGCTCAAGCGAACAGGGTATCCACGAGCAGTACTTC. Translation gives CASSSSEQGIHEQYF. The whole variable domain, filled in from reference TRBV7-9 and TRBJ2-7, reads DTGVSQNPRHKITKRGQNVTFRCDPISEHNRLYWYRQTLGQGPEFLTYFQNEAQLEKSRLLSDRFSAERPKGSFSTLEIQRTEQGDSAMYLCASSSSEQGIHEQYFGPGTRLTVT.

This clonotype occurred many times. The chain employs TRBV5-6 and TRBJ2-7; D might be TRBD1 (5 bases). The germline gives CDR1 SGHDT, CDR2 YYEEEE. Trimming pared 2 bases from V and 2 bases from J, leaving 17 bases between. The CDR3 is 16 residues long. The CDR3, as DNA: TGTGCCAGCAGCTTAACAGGTGGCAGGTCAACCTACGAGCAGTACTTC. Protein sequence: CASSLTGGRSTYEQYF.

This clonotype was counted only a few times. This chain joins TRBV28 and TRBJ2-5; possibly TRBD1 or TRBD2 for D (5 bases each). The CDR3 has 12 residues. V dropped 8 bases and J dropped 7 bases, with 14 bases sitting between them. Germline CDR1 MDHEN, CDR2 SYDVKM. The CDR3 here is CASGVGAGTQYF. The CDR3 bases are TGTGCCAGCGGCGTAGGGGCGGGGACCCAGTACTTC.

This clonotype was counted between two and nine times. The chain is built from TRBV27 and TRBJ1-2; D remains ambiguous. From germline, CDR1 is MNHEY and CDR2 SMNVEV (reference sequence). The CDR3 is 13 amino acids. V lost 5 bases, J lost 6 bases, and 13 bases lay in between. The CDR3 is CASSLTSGDGYTF. The DNA for the CDR3 is TGTGCCAGCAGTCTTACGTCCGGCGATGGCTACACCTTC.

The chain combines TRBV12-3 or TRBV12-4 with TRBJ2-1; perhaps TRBD2 as D (6 bases). This CDR3 comprises 16 residues. The germline V and J ends were trimmed by 4 bases and 0 bases, with 13 bases remaining between them. CDR3 DNA sequence: TGTGCCAGCAGTTCCCGCGGGGTTCCCTCCTACAATGAGCAGTTCTTC. Translating it yields CASSSRGVPSYNEQFF.

This rearrangement joins TRBV20-1 to TRBJ2-7, with 7 nucleotides matching TRBD1. Trimming took 3 bases from V and 7 from J; bases not matched to a gene: 15. CDR3 length: 15 residues. CDR1 and CDR2 from the germline V gene are DFQATT and SNEGSKA (reference sequence). The chain's CDR3 is CSASPRKGAPREQYF. The CDR3 DNA reads TGCAGTGCTAGTCCTAGGAAGGGGGCGCCGAGGGAGCAGTACTTC.

This sequence joins TRBV29-1 and TRBJ2-1; 14 nucleotides align to TRBD2. Per the germline V gene, CDR1 is SQVTM and CDR2 is ANQGSEA. CDR3 length: 20 residues. Trimming took 7 bases from V and 0 from J; bases not matched to a gene: 17. The CDR3 loop is CSAPLTGTSGGRSSYNEQFF. The DNA for the CDR3 is TGCAGCGCCCCACTTACCGGGACTAGCGGGGGTCGCAGCTCCTACAATGAGCAGTTCTTC.

This clonotype was recorded at least ten times. The chain employs TRBV28 and TRBJ2-7; D might be TRBD1 (6 bases). The germline gives CDR1 MDHEN, CDR2 SYDVKM. Trimming shortened V by 4 bases and J by 2 bases, and 15 bases separated the two germline ends. The CDR3 is 15 residues long. The CDR3 nucleotides read TGTGCCAGCAGTTACCTACAGGGTTCCCCCTACGAGCAGTACTTC. Amino acid sequence: CASSYLQGSPYEQYF.